What follows are 25 T cell receptor beta chains derived from one specimen sequenced in a study of blood T cell repertoires in COVID-19. Only in-frame clones appear in the TCRdb table, and some are missing; sequencing was by immunoSEQ multiplex PCR. The table includes just over 95,000 clones, about 81% detected once. Sequences were obtained from peripheral blood. These receptors all stem from an elderly man with acute or convalescent COVID-19.

The chain is built from TRBV7-9 and TRBJ1-5; no clear D gene. Trimming took 3 bases from V and 2 from J, leaving 5 bases between them. Germline CDR1 SEHNR, CDR2 FQNEAQ (reference sequence). The CDR3 has 13 residues. The CDR3 DNA reads as TGTGCCAGCAGCTTGCAGGGCAATCAGCCCCAGCATTTT. As protein: CASSLQGNQPQHF.

This chain connects TRBV29-1 to TRBJ1-2, with D perhaps matching TRBD1 (5 bases). The CDR3 length is 16 residues. The germline gives CDR1 SQVTM, CDR2 ANQGSEA. V gave up 3 bases and J gave up 4 bases, with 21 bases separating them. The CDR3 reads CSVDPSPGLGGYGYTF. As DNA, the CDR3 is TGCAGCGTTGACCCCAGTCCAGGCCTCGGGGGCTATGGCTACACCTTC.

This chain connects TRBV6-2 or TRBV6-3 to TRBJ2-4; D unclear. CDR1 is MNHEY and CDR2 is SVGEGT in the germline V gene. Trimming shortened V by 6 bases and J by 1 base, and 13 bases separated the two germline ends. There are 15 residues in the CDR3. The CDR3 loop reads CASSELSYAKNIQYF. The CDR3 DNA reads TGTGCCAGCAGCGAACTAAGTTATGCCAAAAACATTCAGTACTTC.

The genes are TRBV2 and TRBJ1-1; D is perhaps TRBD1 (6 bases). Trimming removed 4 bases at V and 3 bases at J, with 12 bases between. The CDR3 loop spans 14 amino acids. Germline loops: CDR1 SNHLY, CDR2 FYNNEI. The DNA for the CDR3 is TGTGCCAGCAGTGTGGACAGCCAGGACACTGAAGCTTTCTTT. It codes for CASSVDSQDTEAFF.

The chain employs TRBV18 and TRBJ2-7; 10 bases fit TRBD1. Trimming took 3 bases from V and 0 from J; bases not matched to a gene: 5. The CDR3 spans 16 residues. Germline V gene lookup returns CDR1 KGHSH and CDR2 LQKENI. The CDR3 DNA reads as TGTGCCAGCTCACCTCGGACAGGGGGAAGCTCCTACGAGCAGTACTTC. Its protein product is CASSPRTGGSSYEQYF.

Remarks on this clone: The sample holds other DNA sequences that translate to the same CDR3. V usage is TRBV9 and J usage is TRBJ2-7; 7 bases are a match to TRBD2. V lost 1 base, J lost 4 bases, and 2 bases stayed unmatched. This CDR3 has 13 residues. Germline loops: CDR1 SGDLS, CDR2 YYNGEE. In DNA form, the CDR3 reads TGTGCCAGCAGCGTAAAAGCGGGGTACGAGCAGTACTTC. This translates into CASSVKAGYEQYF.

V and J are TRBV7-9 and TRBJ2-1; 15 bases are a match to TRBD2. V was clipped by 1 base and J by 4 bases; unmatched bases: 8. This CDR3 is built from 19 residues. Looked up from germline, CDR1 is SEHNR and CDR2 is FQNEAQ (reference sequence). DNA for the CDR3: TGTGCCAGCAGCTTAGTTACGGGACTAGCGGGGGGATTATACAATGAGCAGTTCTTC. This translates into CASSLVTGLAGGLYNEQFF.

This chain connects TRBV9 to TRBJ1-3, with D unclear. Germline assignment: CDR1 SGDLS and CDR2 YYNGEE. This CDR3 has 14 residues. With 2 bases removed from V and 0 bases from J, the gap between germline ends came to 6 bases. CDR3 sequence: CASSVEASGNTIYF. The CDR3 DNA reads TGTGCCAGCAGCGTGGAGGCCTCTGGAAACACCATATATTTT.

The rearrangement uses TRBV27 and TRBJ2-3; 10 positions agree with TRBD2. This CDR3 has 15 amino acids. Per germline, CDR1 MNHEY and CDR2 SMNVEV (reference sequence). The V gene end was trimmed by 5 bases and the J gene end by 3 bases; junction bases not matched to a gene: 5. The CDR3 DNA reads TGTGCCAGCAGTAAACTAGCGGGAAAGACAGATACGCAGTATTTT. As protein: CASSKLAGKTDTQYF.

The chain carries TRBV5-1 and TRBJ2-2, with TRBD1 matching over 7 bases. Trimming removed 4 bases from V and 2 bases from J; junction bases left unmatched: 5. CDR3 length equals 15 residues. The V gene's germline CDR1 is SGHRS and CDR2 YFSETQ. The CDR3 loop is CASSQRGLNTGELFF. The CDR3 DNA reads TGCGCCAGCAGCCAGAGGGGGCTTAACACCGGGGAGCTGTTTTTT.

The rearrangement uses TRBV7-9 and TRBJ1-4; 8 nucleotides line up with TRBD1. J was trimmed by 8 bases and V by 11 bases; bases with no gene match: 16. The CDR3 is 15 residues long. Germline loops: CDR1 SEHNR, CDR2 FQNEAQ (reference sequence). CDR3 nucleotides: TGTGCCCGTAGGGGGGCAGGGGGCGCAGGGGAAAAACTGTTTTTT. This codes for CARRGAGGAGEKLFF. Based on the CDR3 plus reference TRBV7-9 and TRBJ1-4, the full variable domain is DTGVSQNPRHKITKRGQNVTFRCDPISEHNRLYWYRQTLGQGPEFLTYFQNEAQLEKSRLLSDRFSAERPKGSFSTLEIQRTEQGDSAMYLCARRGAGGAGEKLFFGSGTQLSVL.

The V call is TRBV7-2, the J call TRBJ1-5; the D gene is possibly TRBD1 (5 bases). This CDR3 is built from 15 residues. V lost 2 bases, J lost 2 bases, and 10 bases lay in between. Germline assignment: CDR1 SGHTA and CDR2 FQGNSA. The CDR3 is CASSLSSGGNQPQHF. As DNA, the CDR3 is TGTGCCAGCAGCTTAAGTTCGGGGGGCAATCAGCCCCAGCATTTT.

CDR3 residues: CSVESRTGGIGELFF. CDR3 nucleotide sequence: TGCAGCGTTGAGTCCCGGACAGGGGGAATTGGGGAGCTGTTTTTT. J is TRBJ2-2 and V is TRBV29-1; TRBD1 agrees at 10 bases. CDR3 length: 15 residues. V dropped 3 bases and J dropped 8; count of bases not matched to a gene: 9. Germline values: CDR1 SQVTM, CDR2 ANQGSEA.

V gene TRBV10-3 combines with J gene TRBJ1-5, with 8 bases fitting TRBD1. The CDR3 contains 16 residues. Germline V lookup: CDR1 ENHRY, CDR2 SYGVKD. Unmatched junction bases numbered 3, after V lost 0 bases and J lost 2 bases. As DNA, the CDR3 is TGTGCCATCAGTGAGTCTGGACAGGGTCGCAATCAGCCCCAGCATTTT. It is translated as CAISESGQGRNQPQHF.

The chain links TRBV27 to TRBJ2-5; TRBD1 aligns across 8 bases. Germline trimming cut 0 bases from V and 0 bases from J; bases unmatched to any gene: 9. This CDR3 has 18 amino acids. Germline CDR1 is MNHEY and CDR2 is SMNVEV (reference sequence). CDR3 amino acids: CASSLSFMTGVDQETQYF. The CDR3 nucleotides are TGTGCCAGCAGTTTATCATTTATGACAGGGGTTGACCAAGAGACCCAGTACTTC.

This chain links TRBV10-3 with TRBJ2-1; the match to TRBD2 covers 8 bases. CDR1 and CDR2 from the germline V gene are ENHRY and SYGVKD. V shed 6 bases and J 0 bases; nucleotides not matched to a gene: 7. CDR3 length equals 16 residues. The CDR3 DNA sequence: TGTGCCATCAGAGCAGGAAGCGGGGGCTCCTACAATGAGCAGTTCTTC. Amino acids: CAIRAGSGGSYNEQFF.

A few counts support this clone. The chain uses TRBV7-8 and TRBJ2-7, with unresolved D. Germline V lookup: CDR1 SGHVS, CDR2 FQNEAQ. V lost 5 bases and J 3 bases, leaving 8 bases between the germline ends. CDR3 length equals 12 residues. CDR3 DNA sequence: TGTGCCAGCAGCCAGAGTCTCTACGAGCAGTACTTC. It yields the protein CASSQSLYEQYF.

V is TRBV28 and J is TRBJ1-2, with a tentative D call TRBD1 (6 bases). Trimming removed 6 bases at V and 4 bases at J, with 18 bases between. Germline V gene lookup returns CDR1 MDHEN and CDR2 SYDVKM. This CDR3 has 15 amino acids. CDR3 DNA: TGTGCCAGCAGCCCACTTGGGGGGGCGGGCTATGGCTACACCTTC. Its protein product is CASSPLGGAGYGYTF.

This clone was detected only a few times. The chain combines TRBV6-2 or TRBV6-3 with TRBJ1-2; 10 nucleotides line up with TRBD1. The CDR3 has 13 residues. CDR1 is MNHEY and CDR2 is SVGEGT in the germline V gene. V shed 4 bases and J 8 bases; nucleotides not matched to a gene: 4. This CDR3 is CASSSGQGGGYTF. The CDR3 coding sequence is TGTGCCAGCAGTTCCGGACAGGGGGGCGGCTACACCTTC.

V gene TRBV3-1 (or the pseudogene TRBV3-2) combines with J gene TRBJ2-3, with 7 bases lining up with TRBD1. J gave up 5 bases and V 2 bases, and 10 bases lay outside the gene matches. The CDR3 is 16 residues long. Germline V gives CDR1 LGHDT, CDR2 YNNKEL (reference sequence). CDR3 coding DNA: TGTGCCAGCAGCCAAAGGACAGGATTAAGGGTAGATACGCAGTATTTT. Translating gives CASSQRTGLRVDTQYF.

This clone came up a few times. The rearrangement links TRBV4-1 to TRBJ1-5, with D possibly matching TRBD1 (6 bases). V lost 3 bases to trimming and J lost 8 bases, with 14 bases between them. Per germline, CDR1 MGHRA and CDR2 YSYEKL. This CDR3 has 14 residues. CDR3 coding DNA: TGCGCCAGCAGCCAGGGACAACCGAGTGAGCCCCAGCATTTT. Amino acids: CASSQGQPSEPQHF.

This chain joins TRBV27 and TRBJ1-6, with a tentative D call TRBD1 (6 bases). V lost 2 bases, J lost 1 base, and 12 bases lay in between. This CDR3 is built from 17 residues. CDR1 is MNHEY and CDR2 is SMNVEV in the germline V gene (reference sequence). The CDR3 protein is CASSLGNRVSYNSPLHF. CDR3 DNA: TGTGCCAGCAGTTTAGGGAACAGGGTGTCCTATAATTCACCCCTCCACTTT.

The CDR3 loop reads CASSHKQASEAFF. CDR3 in DNA: TGCGCCAGCAGCCACAAACAGGCTTCTGAAGCTTTCTTT. The gene calls are TRBV4-3 and TRBJ1-1; a possible D gene is TRBD1 (5 bases). V lost 3 bases and J 6 bases, leaving 11 bases between the germline ends. Germline lookup yields CDR1 LGHNA and CDR2 YSLEER. This CDR3 has 13 amino acids.

CDR3 nucleotide sequence: TGCAGTGGGAGACGGAACAATGAGCAGTTCTTC. It translates to CSGRRNNEQFF. The chain is built from TRBV20-1 and TRBJ2-1; D remains ambiguous. In germline, CDR1 is DFQATT, CDR2 SNEGSKA (reference sequence). Between the trimmed V and J ends, which lost 7 bases and 5 bases, there was a span of 9 bases. This CDR3 region has 11 residues.

This rearrangement joins TRBV5-1 to TRBJ2-3, with 7 bases matching TRBD2. Trimming cost V 1 base and J 1 base; bases outside gene matches: 6. This CDR3 has 16 amino acids. The germline V gene has CDR1 SGHRS and CDR2 YFSETQ. The CDR3 protein is CASSLTAGAGTDTQYF. Written as DNA, the CDR3 is TGCGCCAGCAGCTTGACGGCGGGAGCTGGCACAGATACGCAGTATTTT.